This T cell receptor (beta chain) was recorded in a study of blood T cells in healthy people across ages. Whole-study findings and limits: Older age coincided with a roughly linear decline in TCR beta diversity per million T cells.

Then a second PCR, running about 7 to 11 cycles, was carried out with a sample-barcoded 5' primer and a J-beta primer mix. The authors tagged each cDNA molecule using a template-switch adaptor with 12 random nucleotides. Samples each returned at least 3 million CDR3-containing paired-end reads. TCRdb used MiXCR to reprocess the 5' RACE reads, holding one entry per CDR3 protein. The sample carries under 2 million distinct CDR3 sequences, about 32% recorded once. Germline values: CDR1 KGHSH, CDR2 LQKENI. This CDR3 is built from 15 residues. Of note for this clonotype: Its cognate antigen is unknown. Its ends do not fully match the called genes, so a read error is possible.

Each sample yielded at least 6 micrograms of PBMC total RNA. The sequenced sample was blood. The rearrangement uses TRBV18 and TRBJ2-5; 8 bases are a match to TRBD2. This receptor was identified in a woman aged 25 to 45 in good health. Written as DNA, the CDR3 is TGTGTCAGCTCACCACTGCGGGGGGCTGTCGGGACCCAGTACTTC. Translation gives CVSSPLRGAVGTQYF.